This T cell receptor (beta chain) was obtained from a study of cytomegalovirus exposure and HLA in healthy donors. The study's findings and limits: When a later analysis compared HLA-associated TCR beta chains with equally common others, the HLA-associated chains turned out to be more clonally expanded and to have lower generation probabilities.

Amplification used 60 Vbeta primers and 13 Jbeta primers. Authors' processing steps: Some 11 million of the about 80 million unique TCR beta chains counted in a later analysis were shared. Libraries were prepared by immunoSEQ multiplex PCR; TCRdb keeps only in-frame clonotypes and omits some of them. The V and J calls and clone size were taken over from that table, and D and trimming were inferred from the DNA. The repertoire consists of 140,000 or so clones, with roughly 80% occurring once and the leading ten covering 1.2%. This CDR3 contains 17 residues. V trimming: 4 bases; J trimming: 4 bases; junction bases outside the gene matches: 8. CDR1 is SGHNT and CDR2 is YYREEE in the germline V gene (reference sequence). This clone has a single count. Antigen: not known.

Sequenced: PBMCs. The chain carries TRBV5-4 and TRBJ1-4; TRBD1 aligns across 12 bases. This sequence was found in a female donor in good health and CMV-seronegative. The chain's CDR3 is CASSKGQGAGGNEKLFF. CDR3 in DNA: TGTGCCAGCAGCAAGGGACAGGGGGCCGGGGGTAATGAAAAACTGTTTTTT.